This record concerns one TCR beta chain sequence. This sample stems from a study of T cells in Graves' hyperthyroidism and ophthalmopathy. The CDR3 runs to 14 residues. Per the germline V gene, CDR1 is LNHDA and CDR2 is SQIVND (reference sequence). V was shortened by 2 bases and J by 4 bases, with 11 bases between the two germline ends. The PBMCs had their origin in less than 13 ml of fresh peripheral blood. Amplification yielded TCR beta CDR3 regions, with RNA transcripts as the source. Carried out on the TCR CDR3, a first-round RT-PCR used the HTBI primer set. TCRdb redid the calling of the multiplex PCR reads with MiXCR, one entry per CDR3 protein. In the table there are 550,000 to 800,000 distinct CDR3 sequences, around 15% of which are singletons.

The specimen sequenced was blood. The V call is TRBV19, the J call TRBJ1-1, with D maybe TRBD1 (5 bases). This TCR was sampled from a young man with Graves' hyperthyroidism. CDR3 nucleotide sequence: TGTGCCAGTAGTATATGGGGGATTGGCACTGAAGCTTTCTTT. Protein product: CASSIWGIGTEAFF.